This entry describes one T cell receptor (beta chain). A Seattle source enrolled patients during active infection and followed them longitudinally. Original analysis: How many nucleated cells were present was estimated from reference gene primer amplification. Sequencing used immunoSEQ multiplex PCR; TCRdb keeps in-frame clones, though not all of them. The V and J calls and the clone size are those of that table, but D and trimming were determined from the DNA. The sample shows roughly 75,000 clones, 75% to 85% of them seen only once. The data derive from a study of blood T cell repertoires in COVID-19. For the study at large: The cDNA or gDNA used as material had been derived from T cells, B-cell-depleted T cells, or PBMCs.

The ends were cut back, 7 bases at V and 2 bases at J, with 15 bases in the middle. In germline, CDR1 is SNHLY, CDR2 FYNNEI. The CDR3 spans 15 residues. The rearrangement uses TRBV2 and TRBJ1-3, with D uncertain. The clonotype originates from a man aged 50-59 years with COVID-19, enrolled during active disease. Material for sequencing was peripheral blood. The CDR3 sequence is CASTRSVLTGNTIYF. The CDR3 DNA sequence: TGTGCCAGCACCAGGTCGGTTTTGACTGGAAACACCATATATTTT.